Each of the 20 T cell receptor beta chains below was sequenced from the same sample in a study of siplizumab effects on memory and regulatory T cells. TCRdb's copy holds only in-frame clones and misses some; the assay was immunoSEQ multiplex PCR. The sample shows about 75,000 clones, 85% to 95% of them seen only once. Material for sequencing was CD8+ T cells sorted from blood. Source of these receptors: a human donor in good health.

This clone was picked up a small number of times. The rearrangement links TRBV27 to TRBJ1-1; 7 positions agree with TRBD1. V trimming: 5 bases; J trimming: 6 bases; junction bases outside the gene matches: 3. This CDR3 spans 12 amino acids. In germline, CDR1 is MNHEY, CDR2 SMNVEV (reference sequence). CDR3: CASSRQGAEAFF. The CDR3 DNA is TGTGCCAGCAGTAGACAGGGCGCTGAAGCTTTCTTT.

With respect to this clone: This sample also contains other DNA sequences that code for the same CDR3. V and J are TRBV27 and TRBJ2-7; D is perhaps TRBD1 (5 bases). Germline assignment: CDR1 MNHEY and CDR2 SMNVEV (reference sequence). This CDR3 spans 12 amino acids. Trimming pared 2 bases from V and 4 bases from J, leaving 6 bases between. The CDR3 region has the DNA TGTGCCAGCAGTTTACAGGGTTACGAGCAGTACTTC. Its translation: CASSLQGYEQYF.

V and J are TRBV18 and TRBJ2-3, with 10 bases that match TRBD1. V dropped 4 bases and J dropped 2; count of bases not matched to a gene: 6. Germline V gives CDR1 KGHSH, CDR2 LQKENI. The length of the CDR3 is 16 residues. The CDR3 spells CASSLTGTGDTDTQYF. CDR3 nucleotides: TGTGCCAGCTCACTAACCGGGACAGGGGACACAGATACGCAGTATTTT.

A single count supports this clone. The genes are TRBV6-6 and TRBJ1-2; 7 bases fit TRBD1. J gave up 8 bases and V 3 bases, and 9 bases lay outside the gene matches. The germline V gene encodes CDR1 MNHNY and CDR2 SVGAGI (reference sequence). This CDR3 contains 14 residues. The CDR3 nucleotides are TGTGCCAGCAGTTATTCACGACAGGGTGAAGGCTACACCTTC. Translating gives CASSYSRQGEGYTF.

The CDR3: CSVDGGPPGELFF. CDR3 nucleotide sequence: TGCAGCGTTGACGGGGGGCCCCCCGGGGAGCTGTTTTTT. The rearrangement links TRBV29-1 to TRBJ2-2; a weak D match, TRBD2 (7 bases). The length of the CDR3 is 13 residues. CDR1 is SQVTM and CDR2 is ANQGSEA in the germline V gene. V lost 3 bases and J 6 bases, leaving 11 bases between the germline ends.

This chain links TRBV6-5 with TRBJ1-2, with D hard to call. Trimming took off 4 bases at V and 1 base at J, with 10 bases between the two ends. Germline V gene sequence: CDR1 MNHEY, CDR2 SVGAGI. The CDR3 is made up of 14 amino acids. The CDR3 loop is CASSWAQVNYGYTF. The CDR3 coding sequence is TGTGCCAGCAGTTGGGCCCAGGTTAACTATGGCTACACCTTC.

The chain combines TRBV28 with TRBJ1-3, with D uncertain. V was cut by 6 bases and J by 2 bases, with 14 bases left in between. The CDR3 extends over 15 amino acids. The germline V gene has CDR1 MDHEN and CDR2 SYDVKM. CDR3 region: CASSAGRLAGNTIYF. The CDR3 DNA follows: TGTGCCAGCAGCGCCGGGAGGTTGGCTGGAAACACCATATATTTT. The entire variable domain, with the rest obtained from reference TRBV28 and TRBJ1-3, is as follows: DVKVTQSSRYLVKRTGEKVFLECVQDMDHENMFWYRQDPGLGLRLIYFSYDVKMKEKGDIPEGYSVSREKKERFSLILESASTNQTSMYLCASSAGRLAGNTIYFGEGSWLTVV.

This rearrangement joins TRBV7-3 to TRBJ2-1; no definite D call. This CDR3 is built from 15 residues. Germline loops: CDR1 SGHTA, CDR2 FQGTGA. V was trimmed by 1 base and J by 7 bases, leaving 14 bases between them. The CDR3 reads CASSLRSGSGNEQFF. For the CDR3, the DNA is TGTGCCAGCAGCTTAAGGTCGGGTTCCGGGAATGAGCAGTTCTTC.

This rearrangement joins TRBV20-1 to TRBJ1-2; D might be TRBD1 (5 bases). The CDR3 spans 11 residues. CDR1 is DFQATT, CDR2 SNEGSKA, per germline (reference sequence). Deletions cut 1 base from V and 8 bases from J, with 8 bases between. The CDR3 DNA is TGCAGTGCTAGAGGCACAGGCGGCTACACCTTC. Translated, it gives CSARGTGGYTF.

The rearrangement uses TRBV27 and TRBJ2-3, with D hard to call. V lost 8 bases to trimming and J lost 3 bases, with 6 bases between them. CDR3 length equals 11 residues. The germline gives CDR1 MNHEY, CDR2 SMNVEV (reference sequence). The CDR3 DNA reads as TGTGCCAGCGGGGTAACAGATACGCAGTATTTT. Its translation is CASGVTDTQYF.

The gene calls are TRBV19 and TRBJ2-7, with D perhaps matching TRBD1 (6 bases). The CDR3 has 13 residues. V lost 5 bases to trimming and J lost 4 bases, with 12 bases between them. Germline CDR1 is LNHDA and CDR2 is SQIVND (reference sequence). CDR3 loop: CASSQQGLYEQYF. CDR3 DNA sequence: TGTGCCAGTAGTCAACAGGGATTATACGAGCAGTACTTC.

This chain joins TRBV27 and TRBJ2-5; D is uncertain. Gene TRBJ2-7 matches the end of the DNA better, so the J call may be wrong. Germline CDR1 MNHEY, CDR2 SMNVEV (reference sequence). The CDR3 is 12 amino acids. CDR3 residues: CASFGETYEQYF. The CDR3 coding sequence is TGTGCCAGCTTCGGAGAAACCTACGAGCAGTACTTC.

V is TRBV27 and J is TRBJ2-7; D may be TRBD1 (5 bases). The V end was cut by 0 bases, the J end by 6 bases, with 9 bases between. Germline CDR1 is MNHEY and CDR2 is SMNVEV (reference sequence). CDR3 length equals 13 residues. This chain's CDR3 is CASSLSIGAEQYF. CDR3 DNA sequence: TGTGCCAGCAGTTTATCGATAGGGGCCGAGCAGTACTTC.

This chain links TRBV4-1 with TRBJ1-6; a possible D gene is TRBD1 (5 bases). Per germline, CDR1 MGHRA and CDR2 YSYEKL. The CDR3 loop spans 16 amino acids. V was clipped by 0 bases and J by 11 bases, with 17 bases between them. CDR3 coding DNA: TGCGCCAGCAGCCAAGATAAGGTCGATTCGGGGCCACCCCTCCACTTT. It yields the protein CASSQDKVDSGPPLHF.

Here the CDR3 reads CASSLGRGLEKLFF. CDR3 coding DNA: TGTGCCAGCAGCCTCGGCAGGGGGCTTGAAAAACTGTTTTTT. V usage is TRBV11-2 and J usage is TRBJ1-4, with 8 positions matching TRBD1. The CDR3 is 14 residues long. V lost 5 bases and J lost 7; bases outside the gene matches: 6. Germline CDR1 is SGHAT and CDR2 is FQNNGV.

The rearrangement links TRBV11-2 to TRBJ1-1; 8 positions agree with TRBD1. V gave up 2 bases and J gave up 6 bases; unmatched junction bases: 11. Per the germline V gene, CDR1 is SGHAT and CDR2 is FQNNGV. The CDR3 totals 16 residues. The CDR3 DNA sequence: TGTGCCAGCAGCTTACCACTCAGGGGGCAGATGTCTGAAGCTTTCTTT. Translated: CASSLPLRGQMSEAFF.

This chain joins TRBV9 and TRBJ2-5; maybe TRBD1 (5 bases). Germline lookup yields CDR1 SGDLS and CDR2 YYNGEE. The CDR3 spans 12 residues. With 7 bases removed from V and 1 base from J, the gap between germline ends came to 8 bases. CDR3 protein: CASGDSQETQYF. The CDR3 DNA reads as TGTGCCAGCGGTGACAGCCAAGAGACCCAGTACTTC.

The gene calls are TRBV10-1 and TRBJ2-1; possibly TRBD1 or TRBD2 for D (5 bases each). The CDR3 is 11 residues long. V was trimmed by 8 bases and J by 10 bases, leaving 12 bases between them. The germline V gene encodes CDR1 WNHNN and CDR2 SYGVQD (reference sequence). DNA of the CDR3: TGCGCCAGCGGTGCAGGGACCGAGCAGTTCTTC. This translates into CASGAGTEQFF.

V and J are TRBV2 and TRBJ2-2, with 11 nucleotides matching TRBD2. The CDR3 has 16 amino acids. Germline trimming cut 7 bases from V and 7 bases from J; bases unmatched to any gene: 11. Looked up from germline, CDR1 is SNHLY and CDR2 is FYNNEI. The CDR3 DNA is TGTGCCAGCATCCAAAGGTTACTAGCGGGGGACGGGGAGCTGTTTTTT. Protein sequence: CASIQRLLAGDGELFF.

The V gene is TRBV7-3, the J gene TRBJ2-5; TRBD2 agrees at 8 bases. Unmatched junction bases numbered 7, after V lost 5 bases and J lost 5 bases. The germline V gene encodes CDR1 SGHTA and CDR2 FQGTGA. The CDR3 length is 14 residues. The CDR3 here is CASSHGGAQETQYF. CDR3 sequence (DNA): TGTGCCAGCAGCCACGGGGGGGCTCAGGAGACCCAGTACTTC. The whole variable domain, filled in from reference TRBV7-3 and TRBJ2-5, reads GAGVSQTPSNKVTEKGKYVELRCDPISGHTALYWYRQSLGQGPEFLIYFQGTGAADDSGLPNDRFFAVRPEGSVSTLKIQRTERGDSAVYLCASSHGGAQETQYFGPGTRLLVL.